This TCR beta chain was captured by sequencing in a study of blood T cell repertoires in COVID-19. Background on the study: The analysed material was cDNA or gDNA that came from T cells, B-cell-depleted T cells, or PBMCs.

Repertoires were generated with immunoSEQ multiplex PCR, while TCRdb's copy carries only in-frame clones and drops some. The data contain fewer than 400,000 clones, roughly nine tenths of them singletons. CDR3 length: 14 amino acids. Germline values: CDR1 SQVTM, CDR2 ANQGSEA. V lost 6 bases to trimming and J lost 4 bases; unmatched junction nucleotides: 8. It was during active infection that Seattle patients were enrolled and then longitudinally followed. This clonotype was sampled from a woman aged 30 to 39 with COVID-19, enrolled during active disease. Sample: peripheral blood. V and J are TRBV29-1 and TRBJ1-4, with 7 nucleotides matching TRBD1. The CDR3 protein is CSVRLTGSNEKLFF. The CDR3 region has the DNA TGCAGCGTGCGCTTGACAGGGAGTAATGAAAAACTGTTTTTT.